The 17 T cell receptor beta chains below come from one sample, sequenced in a study of T cell repertoires in cytomegalovirus infection. No cognate antigen is known for these TCRs. Using its own MiXCR run on the reads, TCRdb lists one record per CDR3 protein. The profile shows 110,000 or so distinct CDR3 sequences, about 33% of them singletons. Source: CD8+ T cells from cultured PBMCs, taken from culture after CMV antigen stimulation. The receptors stem from a human donor in good health (CMV status not recorded). Some clones in this sample may be carry-over from other donors' samples.

At least ten counts were recorded for this clonotype. The chain couples TRBV7-9 to TRBJ1-4, with 7 bases fitting TRBD1. CDR1 and CDR2 (germline): SEHNR, FQNEAQ (reference sequence). Trimming removed 7 bases from V and 7 bases from J; junction bases left unmatched: 12. The CDR3 contains 15 residues. CDR3 protein: CASTTLTGIGEKLFF. CDR3 nucleotides: TGTGCCAGCACCACCCTGACAGGGATCGGTGAAAAACTGTTTTTT. Full variable domain (missing parts from reference TRBV7-9 and TRBJ1-4): DTGVSQNPRHKITKRGQNVTFRCDPISEHNRLYWYRQTLGQGPEFLTYFQNEAQLEKSRLLSDRFSAERPKGSFSTLEIQRTEQGDSAMYLCASTTLTGIGEKLFFGSGTQLSVL.

The sample holds a few counts of this clonotype. CDR3 DNA: TGCGCCAGCAGCCAAGATCGGGCAGCCGCTAATCGTTCACCCCTCCACTTT. As protein: CASSQDRAAANRSPLHF. The rearrangement links TRBV4-3 to TRBJ1-6, with D unresolved. Germline CDR1 and CDR2: LGHNA and YSLEER. The length of the CDR3 is 17 residues. Trimming cost V 0 bases and J 9 bases, with 18 bases left between them.

This clonotype was counted at least ten times. The rearrangement links TRBV4-1 to TRBJ2-1; D remains ambiguous. The germline gives CDR1 MGHRA, CDR2 YSYEKL. V was shortened by 1 base and J by 3 bases, with 4 bases between the two germline ends. The CDR3 totals 13 residues. CDR3 loop: CASSQGVYNEQFF. The CDR3 bases are TGCGCCAGCAGCCAAGGTGTCTACAATGAGCAGTTCTTC.

This clonotype has a count of ten or more. The gene calls are TRBV7-8 and TRBJ1-2, with 8 bases aligning to TRBD1. Germline CDR1 reads SGHVS; CDR2 reads FQNEAQ. The V and J ends lost 4 bases and 8 bases, in that order; junction bases with no gene match: 6. This CDR3 is 13 amino acids long. The CDR3 is CASSSGQVHGYTF. CDR3 DNA: TGTGCCAGCAGCTCGGGACAGGTGCACGGCTACACCTTC.

This clonotype was recorded many times. This chain uses TRBV2 with TRBJ1-4, with D hard to call. With 7 bases removed from V and 4 bases from J, the gap between germline ends came to 13 bases. Germline-derived CDR1 and CDR2 are SNHLY and FYNNEI. The CDR3 has 14 amino acids. The CDR3 loop is CASIGPENNEKLFF. The CDR3 nucleotides are TGTGCCAGCATCGGCCCCGAAAATAATGAAAAACTGTTTTTT. Drawing the rest from reference TRBV2 and TRBJ1-4, the complete variable domain is EPEVTQTPSHQVTQMGQEVILRCVPISNHLYFYWYRQILGQKVEFLVSFYNNEISEKSEIFDDQFSVERPDGSNFTLKIRSTKLEDSAMYFCASIGPENNEKLFFGSGTQLSVL.

This clonotype was counted only a few times. Written as DNA, the CDR3 is TGTGCCAGCAGCTCAACCGACGGGTACCAAGAGACCCAGTACTTC. Protein sequence: CASSSTDGYQETQYF. The V gene is TRBV7-9, the J gene TRBJ2-5; D gene ambiguous. The germline CDR1 and CDR2 sequences are SEHNR and FQNEAQ (reference sequence). V shed 4 bases and J shed 0 bases, with 12 bases lying between them. The CDR3 runs 15 residues. Together with reference TRBV7-9 and TRBJ2-5, the CDR3 gives the full variable domain: DTGVSQNPRHKITKRGQNVTFRCDPISEHNRLYWYRQTLGQGPEFLTYFQNEAQLEKSRLLSDRFSAERPKGSFSTLEIQRTEQGDSAMYLCASSSTDGYQETQYFGPGTRLLVL.

This clonotype has at least ten counts. The chain is built from TRBV6-2 or TRBV6-3 and TRBJ2-1; D unclear. The CDR3 is 15 amino acids. From germline, CDR1 is MNHEY and CDR2 SVGEGT. Trimming shortened V by 2 bases and J by 0 bases, and 8 bases separated the two germline ends. The DNA of the CDR3 is TGTGCCAGCAGTTACGAGGTGCCCTCCTACAATGAGCAGTTCTTC. This gives the protein CASSYEVPSYNEQFF.

V is TRBV6-1 and J is TRBJ2-7, with D unclear. From germline, CDR1 is MNHNS and CDR2 SASEGT. This CDR3 has 13 amino acids. The V and J ends lost 5 bases and 3 bases respectively, with 11 bases between them. This chain's CDR3 is CASSYGGYYEQYF. CDR3 DNA: TGTGCCAGCAGTTACGGTGGCTACTACGAGCAGTACTTC.

This clonotype was seen a handful of times. The chain is built from TRBV6-5 and TRBJ2-3; D might be TRBD2 (6 bases). The CDR3 length is 16 residues. The V and J ends lost 0 bases and 0 bases respectively, with 10 bases between them. Germline V CDR1 and CDR2: MNHEY, SVGAGI. In DNA form, the CDR3 reads TGTGCCAGCAGTTACTCGCAGCGGGCGAGCACAGATACGCAGTATTTT. Protein sequence: CASSYSQRASTDTQYF.

Only a few counts were recorded for this clonotype. The chain is built from TRBV4-2 and TRBJ2-3, with 9 bases identical to TRBD2. The germline V gene encodes CDR1 LGHNA and CDR2 YNFKEQ. After removal of 4 bases from V and 1 base from J, the junction contained 3 bases not matched to a gene. There are 15 residues in the CDR3. This CDR3 is CASSPKRGGTDTQYF. CDR3 sequence (DNA): TGTGCCAGCAGCCCCAAGCGGGGGGGCACAGATACGCAGTATTTT.

The chain joins TRBV20-1 to TRBJ2-7; 8 positions agree with TRBD1. This CDR3 contains 14 residues. Per the germline V gene, CDR1 is DFQATT and CDR2 is SNEGSKA (reference sequence). Losses at the gene ends were 1 base for V and 2 bases for J; bases not matched to a gene: 4. In DNA, the CDR3 is TGCAGTGCTAGAGGCTCGGACAGGGCCTACGAGCAGTACTTC. This sequence encodes CSARGSDRAYEQYF.

The chain uses TRBV2 and TRBJ1-1; 11 bases are shared with TRBD1. V dropped 6 bases and J dropped 0; count of bases not matched to a gene: 9. This CDR3 is built from 17 residues. Germline V gives CDR1 SNHLY, CDR2 FYNNEI. The CDR3 DNA reads as TGTGCCAGCAGGGGAACCCGGGACAGGGGGATGAACACTGAAGCTTTCTTT. It yields the protein CASRGTRDRGMNTEAFF. Full variable domain (rest looked up from reference TRBV2 and TRBJ1-1): EPEVTQTPSHQVTQMGQEVILRCVPISNHLYFYWYRQILGQKVEFLVSFYNNEISEKSEIFDDQFSVERPDGSNFTLKIRSTKLEDSAMYFCASRGTRDRGMNTEAFFGQGTRLTVV.

V is TRBV27 and J is TRBJ1-2; D might be TRBD1 (6 bases). V was trimmed by 0 bases and J by 7 bases, leaving 15 bases between them. This CDR3 comprises 15 residues. Germline-derived CDR1 and CDR2 are MNHEY and SMNVEV (reference sequence). The DNA for the CDR3 is TGTGCCAGCAGTTTATCGGGCACTGACAGGTCTGGCTACACCTTC. Protein: CASSLSGTDRSGYTF.

This clonotype showed up many times. This chain links TRBV7-2 with TRBJ1-2; a possible D gene is TRBD1 (5 bases). V lost 2 bases and J 4 bases, leaving 38 bases between the germline ends. The CDR3 has 23 residues. From germline, CDR1 is SGHTA and CDR2 FQGNSA. CDR3 protein: CASSLISGRQGFFPDSSGYGYTF. CDR3 sequence (DNA): TGTGCCAGCAGCTTAATTAGCGGTCGGCAGGGCTTCTTCCCCGACTCCTCTGGCTATGGCTACACCTTC.

The sample holds a few counts of this clonotype. The V and J genes are TRBV7-9 and TRBJ2-7; either TRBD1 or TRBD2 may fit D (5 bases each). Between the trimmed V and J ends, which lost 4 bases and 2 bases, there was a span of 12 bases. The CDR3 has 14 amino acids. The germline V gene has CDR1 SEHNR and CDR2 FQNEAQ (reference sequence). The CDR3, as DNA: TGTGCCAGCAGCTCCGGGACGGTAACCTACGAGCAGTACTTC. The encoded protein is CASSSGTVTYEQYF.

A few counts support this clonotype. The chain is built from TRBV6-6 and TRBJ2-7, with a tentative D call TRBD1 (6 bases). The CDR3 has 14 amino acids. Trimming took 5 bases from V and 0 from J, leaving 11 bases between them. Germline CDR1 is MNHNY and CDR2 is SVGAGI (reference sequence). CDR3 sequence: CASSRGSGSYEQYF. The DNA for the CDR3 is TGTGCCAGCAGTAGGGGGTCGGGCTCCTACGAGCAGTACTTC.

This clonotype was counted between two and nine times. The chain is built from TRBV5-4 and TRBJ1-4; tentative D call: TRBD1 (5 bases). CDR1 is SGHNT and CDR2 is YYREEE in the germline V gene (reference sequence). This CDR3 is 14 amino acids long. Trimming removed 1 base at V and 4 bases at J, with 8 bases between. The CDR3 loop reads CASSLQGINEKLFF. As DNA, the CDR3 is TGTGCCAGCAGCTTGCAGGGTATTAATGAAAAACTGTTTTTT.